These T cell receptor beta chains were read from a single sample in a study of siplizumab effects on memory and regulatory T cells. Here immunoSEQ multiplex PCR was the method, and the copy in TCRdb shows in-frame clones only, minus some. This sample has under 85,000 clones, with over 75% found just once. Sequenced input: Tregs sorted from blood. The origin of the receptors is a human donor in good health. CDR3s include the opening cysteine and the closing phenylalanine or tryptophan. D genes are given only for firm matches. Some rows have no size entry. The others give once, few or many, or a class for an expanded clone.

TRBV7-2	TRBJ2-1	NA	TRBD2	CASSSSPTLAGKGNEQFF	TGTGCCAGCAGCTCCTCCCCCACACTAGCGGGAAAGGGGAATGAGCAGTTCTTC
TRBV30	TRBJ2-4	NA	NA	CAWSIGGNIQYF	TGTGCCTGGTCGATAGGGGGGAACATTCAGTACTTC
TRBV28	TRBJ1-1	NA	NA	CASSFSTEAFF	TGTGCCAGCAGTTTCAGCACTGAAGCTTTCTTT
TRBV2	TRBJ1-2	NA	TRBD1	CASVTAGTGGRGYTF	TGTGCCAGCGTTACGGCCGGGACAGGGGGCCGTGGCTACACCTTC
TRBV5-1	TRBJ2-2	NA	TRBD2	CASSLVWFSGRHTGELFF	TGCGCCAGCAGCTTGGTCTGGTTTAGCGGGAGGCACACCGGGGAGCTGTTTTTT
TRBV29-1	TRBJ2-3	NA	NA	CSVEKGDSTDTQYF	TGCAGCGTTGAGAAGGGGGATAGCACAGATACGCAGTATTTT
TRBV11-2	TRBJ1-3	NA	NA	CASSLDHRAGNTIYF	TGTGCCAGCAGCTTAGATCACAGGGCTGGAAACACCATATATTTT
TRBV28	TRBJ2-7	NA	TRBD1	CASSLPGTGRLYEQYF	TGTGCCAGCAGTTTGCCCGGGACAGGGAGACTGTACGAGCAGTACTTC
TRBV4-1	TRBJ2-1	few	NA	CASSQTVGEQFF	TGCGCCAGCAGCCAAACAGTGGGTGAGCAGTTCTTC
TRBV2	TRBJ2-1	NA	TRBD2	CASSVNREEVQFF	TGTGCCAGCAGTGTCAATCGGGAGGAAGTTCAGTTCTTC
TRBV7-3	TRBJ2-2	NA	TRBD1	CASSPNPPTGVTGELFF	TGTGCCAGCAGCCCGAACCCGCCGACAGGGGTCACCGGGGAGCTGTTTTTT